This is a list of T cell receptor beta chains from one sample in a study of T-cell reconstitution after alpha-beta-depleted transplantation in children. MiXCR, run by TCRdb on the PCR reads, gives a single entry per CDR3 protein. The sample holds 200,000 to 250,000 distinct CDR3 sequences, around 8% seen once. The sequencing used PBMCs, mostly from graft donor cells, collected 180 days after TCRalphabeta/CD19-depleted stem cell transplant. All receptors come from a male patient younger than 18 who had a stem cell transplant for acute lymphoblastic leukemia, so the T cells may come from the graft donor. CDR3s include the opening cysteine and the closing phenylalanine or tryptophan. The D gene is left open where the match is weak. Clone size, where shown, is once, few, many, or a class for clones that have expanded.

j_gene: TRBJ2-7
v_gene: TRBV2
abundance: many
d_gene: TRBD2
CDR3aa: CASLIRSSGGMGYEQYF
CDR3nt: TGTGCCAGCCTAATTAGGAGTAGCGGGGGTATGGGCTACGAGCAGTACTTC

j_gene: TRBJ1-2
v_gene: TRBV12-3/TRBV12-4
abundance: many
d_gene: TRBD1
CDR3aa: CASTPGQGAGGYTF
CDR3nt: TGTGCCAGCACCCCGGGACAGGGGGCGGGTGGCTACACCTTC

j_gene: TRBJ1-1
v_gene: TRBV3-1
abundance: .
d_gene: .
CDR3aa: CASSQESTGWGDEAFF
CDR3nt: TGTGCCAGCAGCCAAGAATCGACAGGTTGGGGCGATGAAGCTTTCTTT

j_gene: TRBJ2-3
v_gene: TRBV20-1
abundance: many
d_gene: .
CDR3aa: CSALRERKDTQYF
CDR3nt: TGCAGTGCCCTAAGGGAGAGAAAAGATACGCAGTATTTT

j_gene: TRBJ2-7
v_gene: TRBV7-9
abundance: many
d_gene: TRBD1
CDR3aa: CASSAATTGGLYEQYF
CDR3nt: TGTGCCAGCAGCGCAGCCACGACAGGGGGCCTCTACGAGCAGTACTTC

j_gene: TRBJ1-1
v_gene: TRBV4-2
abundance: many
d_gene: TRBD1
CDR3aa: CASSHPDRTNTEAFF
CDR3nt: TGTGCCAGCAGCCACCCGGACAGGACGAACACTGAAGCTTTCTTT

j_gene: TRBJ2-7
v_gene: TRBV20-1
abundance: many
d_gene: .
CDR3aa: CSARDGTNYEQYF
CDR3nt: TGCAGTGCTAGGGATGGGACAAACTACGAGCAGTACTTC

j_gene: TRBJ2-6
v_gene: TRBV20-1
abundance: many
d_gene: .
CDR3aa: CSARPTGSGANVLTF
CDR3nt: TGCAGTGCCCGTCCTACAGGCTCTGGGGCCAACGTCCTGACTTTC

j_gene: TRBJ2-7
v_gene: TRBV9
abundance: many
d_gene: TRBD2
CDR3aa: CASSVAPGGSYEQYF
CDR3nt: TGTGCCAGCAGCGTGGCTCCGGGAGGGTCCTACGAGCAGTACTTC

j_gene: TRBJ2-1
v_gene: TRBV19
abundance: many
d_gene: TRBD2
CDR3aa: CASTPRGLADYNEQFF
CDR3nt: TGTGCCAGTACCCCCAGGGGACTAGCGGATTACAATGAGCAGTTCTTC

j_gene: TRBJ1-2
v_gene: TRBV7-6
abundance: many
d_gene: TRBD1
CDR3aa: CASSYNGQANYGYTF
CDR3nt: TGTGCCAGCAGCTATAATGGACAGGCCAACTATGGCTACACCTTC

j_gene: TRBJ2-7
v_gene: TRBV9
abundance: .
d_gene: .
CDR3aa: CASSVSIEYYEQYF
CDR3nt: TGTGCCAGCAGCGTATCTATCGAGTACTACGAGCAGTACTTC

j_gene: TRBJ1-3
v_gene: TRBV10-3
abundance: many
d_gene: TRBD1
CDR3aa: CAISSGTGLNTIYF
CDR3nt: TGTGCCATCAGTAGCGGGACAGGGCTAAACACCATATATTTT

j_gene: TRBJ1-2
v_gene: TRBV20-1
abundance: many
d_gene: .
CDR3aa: CSASDIHNYGYTF
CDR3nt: TGCAGTGCTAGTGACATCCATAACTATGGCTACACCTTC

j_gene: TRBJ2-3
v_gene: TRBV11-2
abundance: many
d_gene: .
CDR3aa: CASSPLGAGTMDTQYF
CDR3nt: TGTGCCAGCAGCCCCCTTGGGGCAGGGACGATGGATACGCAGTATTTT

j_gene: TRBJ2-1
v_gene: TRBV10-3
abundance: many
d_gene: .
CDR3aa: CAISDRGHEQFF
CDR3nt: TGTGCCATCAGTGACAGAGGCCATGAGCAGTTCTTC

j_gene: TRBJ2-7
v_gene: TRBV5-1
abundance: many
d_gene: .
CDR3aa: CASKTGPDLYEQYF
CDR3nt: TGCGCCAGCAAGACAGGACCGGACCTTTACGAGCAGTACTTC

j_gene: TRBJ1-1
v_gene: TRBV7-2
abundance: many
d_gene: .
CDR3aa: CASSLDDGNTEAFF
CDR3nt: TGTGCCAGCAGCCTGGACGACGGGAACACTGAAGCTTTCTTT

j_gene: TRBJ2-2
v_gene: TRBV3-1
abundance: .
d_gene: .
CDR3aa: CATCPPGVSGTGELFF
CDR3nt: TGTGCCACCTGCCCCCCCGGGGTCTCAGGGACCGGGGAGCTGTTTTTT

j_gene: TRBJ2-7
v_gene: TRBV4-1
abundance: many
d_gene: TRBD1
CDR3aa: CASSQGRGNYEQYF
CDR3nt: TGCGCCAGCAGCCAGGGCAGGGGGAACTACGAGCAGTACTTC

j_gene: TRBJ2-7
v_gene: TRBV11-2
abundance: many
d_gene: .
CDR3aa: CASRPALREVIYEQYF
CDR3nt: TGTGCCAGCAGGCCCGCCCTGAGGGAGGTAATATACGAGCAGTACTTC

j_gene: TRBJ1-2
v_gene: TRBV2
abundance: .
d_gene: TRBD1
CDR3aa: CATRQGGDYGYTF
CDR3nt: TGTGCCACCCGACAGGGGGGAGACTATGGCTACACCTTC

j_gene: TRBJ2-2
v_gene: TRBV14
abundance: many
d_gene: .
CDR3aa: CASSQATGELFF
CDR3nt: TGTGCCAGCAGCCAAGCCACCGGGGAGCTGTTTTTT

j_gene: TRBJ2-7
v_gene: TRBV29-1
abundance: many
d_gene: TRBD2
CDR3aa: CSVGVQTSTYEQYF
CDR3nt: TGCAGCGTTGGGGTCCAGACTAGCACCTACGAGCAGTACTTC

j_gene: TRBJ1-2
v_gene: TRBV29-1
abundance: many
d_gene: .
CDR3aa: CSVPLGLVGGYTF
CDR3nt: TGCAGCGTCCCCCTTGGACTTGTAGGCGGCTACACCTTC

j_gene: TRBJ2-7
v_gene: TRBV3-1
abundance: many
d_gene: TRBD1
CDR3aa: CASSQSPGQSKYEQYF
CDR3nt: TGTGCCAGCAGCCAATCCCCGGGACAGTCCAAATACGAGCAGTACTTC

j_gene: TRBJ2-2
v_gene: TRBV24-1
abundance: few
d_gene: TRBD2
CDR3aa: CATASGRLNTGELFF
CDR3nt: TGTGCCACCGCGAGCGGGAGGCTCAACACCGGGGAGCTGTTTTTT

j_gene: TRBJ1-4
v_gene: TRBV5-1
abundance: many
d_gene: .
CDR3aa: CASSLVGGNEKLFF
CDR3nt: TGCGCCAGCAGCTTGGTCGGGGGAAATGAAAAACTGTTTTTT

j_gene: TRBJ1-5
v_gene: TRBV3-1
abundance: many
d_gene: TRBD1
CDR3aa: CASSHSQGAGNQPQHF
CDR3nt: TGTGCCAGCAGCCACTCCCAGGGGGCAGGTAATCAGCCCCAGCATTTT

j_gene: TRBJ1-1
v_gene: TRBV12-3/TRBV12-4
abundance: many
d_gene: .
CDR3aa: CASSFGPKAFF
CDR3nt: TGTGCCAGCAGTTTCGGGCCTAAAGCTTTCTTT

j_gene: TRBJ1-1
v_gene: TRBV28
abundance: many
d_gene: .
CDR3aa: CASSSSQSMNTEAFF
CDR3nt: TGTGCCAGCAGTTCGTCACAGAGCATGAACACTGAAGCTTTCTTT

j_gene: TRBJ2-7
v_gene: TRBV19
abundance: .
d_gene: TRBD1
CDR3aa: CASSIPGTGGIEQYF
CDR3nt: TGTGCCAGTAGTATCCCCGGGACAGGGGGCATCGAGCAGTACTTC

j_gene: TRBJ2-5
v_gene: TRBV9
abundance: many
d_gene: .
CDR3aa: CASSVVAGPELDRETQYF
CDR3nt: TGTGCCAGCAGCGTAGTCGCCGGCCCCGAACTAGACAGGGAGACCCAGTACTTC

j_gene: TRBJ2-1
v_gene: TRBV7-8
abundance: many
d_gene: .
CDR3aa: CASSLGLFGFLYNEQFF
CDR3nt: TGTGCCAGCAGCTTAGGATTATTCGGGTTTCTCTACAATGAGCAGTTCTTC

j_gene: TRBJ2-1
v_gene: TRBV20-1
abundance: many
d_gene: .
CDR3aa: CSAPALAISYNEQFF
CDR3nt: TGCAGTGCCCCCGCCCTAGCGATCTCCTACAATGAGCAGTTCTTC

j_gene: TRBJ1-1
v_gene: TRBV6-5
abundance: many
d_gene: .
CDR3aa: CASSYSIYRNEAFF
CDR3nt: TGTGCCAGCAGTTACTCGATCTACAGGAATGAAGCTTTCTTT

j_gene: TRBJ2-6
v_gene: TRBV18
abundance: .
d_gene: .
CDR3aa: CASSPPGLPSGANVLTF
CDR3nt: TGTGCCAGCTCACCACCGGGTTTACCTTCTGGGGCCAACGTCCTGACTTTC

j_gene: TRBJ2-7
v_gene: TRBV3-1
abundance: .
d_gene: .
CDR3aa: CASSQWLTPYEQYF
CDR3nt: TGTGCCAGCAGCCAATGGCTCACCCCCTACGAGCAGTACTTC

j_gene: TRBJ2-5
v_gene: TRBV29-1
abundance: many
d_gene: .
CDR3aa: CSVSGGETQYF
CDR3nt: TGCAGCGTTAGCGGAGGCGAGACCCAGTACTTC

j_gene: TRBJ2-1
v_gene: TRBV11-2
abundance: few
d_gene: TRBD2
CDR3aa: CASHGLGRANEQFF
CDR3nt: TGTGCCAGCCACGGACTAGGAAGAGCCAATGAGCAGTTCTTC

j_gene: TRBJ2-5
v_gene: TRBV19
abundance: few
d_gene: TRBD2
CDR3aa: CASSPRTSGSVAPLSETQYF
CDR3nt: TGTGCCAGTAGTCCTAGGACTAGCGGGAGTGTTGCCCCCCTATCGGAGACCCAGTACTTC

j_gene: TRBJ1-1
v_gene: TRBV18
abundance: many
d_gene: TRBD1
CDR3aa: CATSPGQSEIEAFF
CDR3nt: TGTGCCACCTCCCCGGGACAGTCGGAAATTGAAGCTTTCTTT

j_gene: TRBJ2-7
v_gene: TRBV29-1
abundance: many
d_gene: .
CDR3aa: CSVAQLGPYEQYF
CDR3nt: TGCAGCGTTGCCCAACTGGGGCCCTACGAGCAGTACTTC

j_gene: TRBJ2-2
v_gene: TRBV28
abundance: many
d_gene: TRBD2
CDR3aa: CASSSTGTTAGELFF
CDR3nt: TGTGCCAGCAGTTCGACCGGGACTACGGCCGGGGAGCTGTTTTTT

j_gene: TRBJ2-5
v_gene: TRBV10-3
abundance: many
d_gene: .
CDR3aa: CAIRGDSKETQYF
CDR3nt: TGTGCCATCAGGGGGGACTCCAAAGAGACCCAGTACTTC

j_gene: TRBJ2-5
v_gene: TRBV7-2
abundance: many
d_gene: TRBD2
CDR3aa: CASSLGGGALETQYF
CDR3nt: TGTGCCAGCAGCTTGGGCGGGGGGGCCTTGGAGACCCAGTACTTC

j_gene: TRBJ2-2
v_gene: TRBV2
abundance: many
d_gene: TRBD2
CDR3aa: CASSPLAGLNTGELFF
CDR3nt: TGTGCCAGCAGCCCCTTAGCGGGGCTGAACACCGGGGAGCTGTTTTTT

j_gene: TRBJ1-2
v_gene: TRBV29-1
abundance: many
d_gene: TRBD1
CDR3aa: CSVSRDRYYGYTF
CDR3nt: TGCAGCGTTAGCCGGGACAGGTACTATGGCTACACCTTC

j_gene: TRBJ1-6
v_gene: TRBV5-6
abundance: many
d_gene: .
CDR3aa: CASSPPGRGNSPLHF
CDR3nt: TGTGCCAGCAGCCCCCCGGGCAGGGGTAATTCACCCCTCCACTTT

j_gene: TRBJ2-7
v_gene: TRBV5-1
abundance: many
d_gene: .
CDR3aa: CASSLERARVVEQYF
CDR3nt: TGCGCCAGCAGCTTGGAAAGGGCCAGGGTGGTCGAGCAGTACTTC

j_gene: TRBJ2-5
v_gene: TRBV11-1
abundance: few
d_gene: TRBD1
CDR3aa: CASSSSLPGQASDPGEVTQYF
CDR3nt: TGTGCCAGCAGCTCCTCCCTCCCGGGACAGGCATCCGACCCAGGGGAGGTGACCCAGTACTTC

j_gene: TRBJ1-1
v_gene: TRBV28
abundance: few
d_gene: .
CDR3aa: CASGGRRAFF
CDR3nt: TGTGCCAGCGGTGGGCGGCGGGCTTTCTTT

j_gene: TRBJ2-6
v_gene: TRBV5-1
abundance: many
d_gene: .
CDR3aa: CASSSRSISGANVLTF
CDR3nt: TGCGCCAGCAGCTCGAGATCCATCTCTGGGGCCAACGTCCTGACTTTC

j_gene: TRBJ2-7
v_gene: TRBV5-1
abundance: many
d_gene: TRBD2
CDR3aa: CASSLVLAGNYEQYF
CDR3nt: TGCGCCAGCAGCTTGGTCCTAGCGGGGAACTACGAGCAGTACTTC

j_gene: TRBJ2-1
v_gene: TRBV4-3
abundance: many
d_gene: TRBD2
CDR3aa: CASSQEASGYNEQFF
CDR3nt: TGCGCCAGCAGCCAAGAAGCTAGCGGATACAATGAGCAGTTCTTC